The 3 T cell receptor beta chains listed next were all sequenced from one sample in a study of T-cell reconstitution after alpha-beta-depleted transplantation in children. The authors prepared the TCRbeta library with unique molecular identifiers. TCRdb re-analysed the PCR reads in MiXCR, keeping a single row per CDR3 protein. The sample lists roughly 66,000 distinct CDR3 sequences, just under 5% occurring once. Here the sequenced sample was PBMCs, mostly from graft donor cells, taken 180 days after TCRalphabeta/CD19-depleted stem cell transplant. These receptors came from a boy younger than two who had a stem cell transplant for acute myeloid leukemia, so the T cells may come from the graft donor.

This clonotype was detected ten times or more. The J gene is TRBJ1-5, the V gene TRBV20-1; 7 nucleotides line up with TRBD1. V trimming: 0 bases; J trimming: 6 bases; junction bases outside the gene matches: 14. Looked up from germline, CDR1 is DFQATT and CDR2 is SNEGSKA (reference sequence). This CDR3 region has 17 residues. CDR3 nucleotide sequence: TGCAGTGCTAGAGATCAAAAGCCCGCGACAGGGCTTCAGCCCCAGCATTTT. Translating it yields CSARDQKPATGLQPQHF.

This clonotype was seen at least ten times. This chain connects TRBV5-1 to TRBJ2-5; possibly TRBD1 for D (5 bases). The CDR3 is 15 amino acids. V was trimmed by 1 base and J by 3 bases, leaving 13 bases between them. The germline gives CDR1 SGHRS, CDR2 YFSETQ. The CDR3 sequence is CASSLQAGWEETQYF. The DNA of the CDR3 is TGCGCCAGCAGCTTGCAGGCAGGGTGGGAAGAGACCCAGTACTTC. Based on the CDR3 plus reference TRBV5-1 and TRBJ2-5, the full variable domain is KAGVTQTPRYLIKTRGQQVTLSCSPISGHRSVSWYQQTPGQGLQFLFEYFSETQRNKGNFPGRFSGRQFSNSRSEMNVSTLELGDSALYLCASSLQAGWEETQYFGPGTRLLVL.

This clonotype was counted many times. The rearrangement links TRBV5-1 to TRBJ1-2; 9 bases are shared with TRBD1. J was trimmed by 6 bases and V by 6 bases; bases with no gene match: 12. In germline, CDR1 is SGHRS, CDR2 YFSETQ. There are 15 residues in the CDR3. The CDR3 region has the DNA TGCGCCAGCAAACGAATTGGGGGACAGGGCGATGGCTACACCTTC. Amino acids: CASKRIGGQGDGYTF.